A single T cell receptor beta chain is shown here with its context. As yet, its antigen is unknown. The entry originates in a study of early stage breast cancer tumors. Turning to the study itself: Most invasive tumors, about 75% of the 16, were ER+/PR+/HER2-. Invasive lobular carcinomas made up about 35% of the 12 ER+/PR+/HER2- tumors. Study outcomes and limitations: Tumor and normal breast were distinguished via blood comparison in about 90% of the 16 patients.

This CDR3 contains 14 residues. Germline V gene sequence: CDR1 SGHRS, CDR2 YFSETQ. Trimming pared 1 base from V and 1 base from J, leaving 5 bases between. Clones were sequenced by immunoSEQ multiplex PCR, and TCRdb holds only the in-frame ones, with some missing. The sample holds tens of thousands of clones, about 78% seen once. The chain employs TRBV5-1 and TRBJ2-2, with a weak D call TRBD1 (5 bases). Input material: blood. This TCR came from a person aged 45 to 60 with breast cancer. The DNA of the CDR3 is TGCGCCAGCAGCTTGCAGGGGAACACCGGGGAGCTGTTTTTT. Its translation is CASSLQGNTGELFF.